This TCR beta chain comes out of a study of cytotoxic CD8 clonotypes in ibrutinib-treated CLL. Study in general: Within the patient group, roughly 12 were relapsed/refractory and some 16 treatment-naive, and 17 to 18 were IGHV unmutated. Productive templates per sample averaged about 260,000; productive rearrangements, just under 95,000.

Overall study results and limits: At ibrutinib response, clonality increased, and at progression it declined back toward baseline.

V lost 6 bases to trimming and J lost 7 bases, with 15 bases between them. Looked up from germline, CDR1 is SGHTA and CDR2 is FQGNSA. This CDR3 region has 13 residues. Comments on this clone: Its matching antigen is unknown.

The repertoire was sequenced with immunoSEQ multiplex PCR; TCRdb's copy has only in-frame clones and lacks some. This sample has over 100,000 clones; approximately 58% occur once, and the top ten carry more than 35%. The TCR was taken from a human donor with chronic lymphocytic leukemia. This chain connects TRBV7-2 to TRBJ1-2; the D is unclear. This material consisted of PBMCs, taken after 24 months of ibrutinib treatment. CDR3 coding DNA: TGTGCCAGCAGTAGTAGGGCATCGGGTGGCTACACCTTC. Amino acids: CASSSRASGGYTF. Full variable domain (rest looked up from reference TRBV7-2 and TRBJ1-2): GAGVSQSPSNKVTEKGKDVELRCDPISGHTALYWYRQSLGQGLEFLIYFQGNSAPDKSGLPSDRFSAERTGGSVSTLTIQRTQQEDSAVYLCASSSRASGGYTFGSGTRLTVV.